Listed below are T cell receptor beta chains from one sample, sequenced in a study of blood T cells in healthy people across ages. TCRdb analysed the 5' RACE reads with MiXCR anew, one entry per CDR3 protein. The data contain some 1.5 million distinct CDR3 sequences, 28% of them seen just once; the ten biggest clones take up 6.5% to 8.5%. Material for sequencing was blood. These receptors all stem from a woman aged 25-40 years in good health. The CDR3 runs from the conserved cysteine through the conserved F or W. Fields, in order: J gene, clone size, D gene, V gene, CDR3 protein, CDR3 DNA. The D gene is left open where the match is weak. A clone size is listed for some rows: how often the clone was seen (once, few, many), or a class if it is expanded.

J gene: TRBJ1-1
clone size: few
D gene: NA
V gene: TRBV27
CDR3 protein: CASRKGDRRNTEAFF
CDR3 DNA: TGTGCCAGCAGAAAAGGGGATCGCCGGAACACTGAAGCTTTCTTT

J gene: TRBJ2-3
clone size: NA
D gene: TRBD2
V gene: TRBV7-2
CDR3 protein: CASSSEPGLLTDTQYF
CDR3 DNA: TGTGCCAGCAGCTCAGAGCCGGGACTACTCACAGATACGCAGTATTTT

J gene: TRBJ1-1
clone size: NA
D gene: TRBD1
V gene: TRBV24-1
CDR3 protein: CATSDLNGLRDRVNTEAFF
CDR3 DNA: TGTGCCACCAGTGATTTGAATGGGCTCCGGGACAGGGTGAACACTGAAGCTTTCTTT

J gene: TRBJ2-3
clone size: NA
D gene: NA
V gene: TRBV3-1
CDR3 protein: CASSQGREAYGTQYF
CDR3 DNA: TGTGCCAGCAGCCAGGGCAGGGAAGCCTACGGTACGCAGTATTTT

J gene: TRBJ2-7
clone size: few
D gene: TRBD1
V gene: TRBV20-1
CDR3 protein: CSAAPGQRIEQYF
CDR3 DNA: TGCAGTGCTGCCCCGGGACAGAGGATCGAGCAGTACTTC

J gene: TRBJ2-7
clone size: few
D gene: NA
V gene: TRBV15
CDR3 protein: CATSRDHAGYEQYF
CDR3 DNA: TGTGCCACCAGCAGAGATCACGCGGGCTACGAGCAGTACTTC

J gene: TRBJ2-1
clone size: NA
D gene: TRBD2
V gene: TRBV28
CDR3 protein: CASSPPVGSGPSNEQFF
CDR3 DNA: TGTGCCAGCAGCCCCCCAGTCGGTAGCGGGCCAAGCAATGAGCAGTTCTTC

J gene: TRBJ2-7
clone size: many
D gene: TRBD2
V gene: TRBV12-3/TRBV12-4
CDR3 protein: CASSLGLATVEQYF
CDR3 DNA: TGTGCCAGCAGTTTAGGACTAGCGACTGTCGAGCAGTACTTC

J gene: TRBJ1-2
clone size: few
D gene: NA
V gene: TRBV12-3/TRBV12-4
CDR3 protein: CASSQGAGSGYTF
CDR3 DNA: TGTGCCAGCAGTCAAGGGGCAGGGAGTGGCTACACCTTC

J gene: TRBJ1-1
clone size: few
D gene: NA
V gene: TRBV3-1
CDR3 protein: CASSQGRKNTEAFF
CDR3 DNA: TGTGCCAGCAGCCAGGGGAGAAAGAACACTGAAGCTTTCTTT

J gene: TRBJ2-7
clone size: NA
D gene: NA
V gene: TRBV4-1
CDR3 protein: CASSLRGEGRYEQYF
CDR3 DNA: TGCGCCAGCAGCCTCAGAGGAGAGGGGAGATACGAGCAGTACTTC

J gene: TRBJ1-4
clone size: NA
D gene: NA
V gene: TRBV6-1
CDR3 protein: CASTEGQGREKLFF
CDR3 DNA: TGTGCCAGCACCGAGGGGCAGGGACGCGAAAAACTGTTTTTT

J gene: TRBJ2-6
clone size: many
D gene: NA
V gene: TRBV29-1
CDR3 protein: CSVMGANGANVLTF
CDR3 DNA: TGCAGCGTTATGGGGGCGAATGGGGCCAACGTCCTGACTTTC

J gene: TRBJ2-1
clone size: NA
D gene: NA
V gene: TRBV3-1
CDR3 protein: CASSQIPGWRNEQFF
CDR3 DNA: TGTGCCAGCAGCCAAATTCCGGGATGGCGCAATGAGCAGTTCTTC

J gene: TRBJ2-5
clone size: few
D gene: NA
V gene: TRBV5-5
CDR3 protein: CASSLDIRGFGETQYF
CDR3 DNA: TGTGCCAGCAGCTTGGATATCCGGGGATTTGGAGAGACCCAGTACTTC

J gene: TRBJ2-1
clone size: once
D gene: TRBD2
V gene: TRBV20-1
CDR3 protein: CSATSGGGNNEQFF
CDR3 DNA: TGCAGTGCAACCAGCGGGGGCGGGAACAATGAGCAGTTCTTC

J gene: TRBJ1-1
clone size: NA
D gene: NA
V gene: TRBV6-5
CDR3 protein: CASSYVGDSEAFF
CDR3 DNA: TGTGCCAGCAGTTACGTAGGAGACTCTGAAGCTTTCTTT

J gene: TRBJ2-4
clone size: NA
D gene: TRBD2
V gene: TRBV5-4
CDR3 protein: CASSFFRDKGTPAGGSWRNIQYF
CDR3 DNA: TGTGCCAGCAGCTTTTTTCGGGACAAGGGAACCCCCGCGGGAGGAAGCTGGCGGAACATTCAGTACTTC

J gene: TRBJ2-3
clone size: few
D gene: NA
V gene: TRBV4-1
CDR3 protein: CASSQLAFHLMGRTDTQYF
CDR3 DNA: TGCGCCAGCAGCCAGCTGGCTTTTCACCTGATGGGTCGGACAGATACGCAGTATTTT

J gene: TRBJ2-5
clone size: few
D gene: NA
V gene: TRBV7-7
CDR3 protein: CASSLEMGKTQYF
CDR3 DNA: TGTGCCAGCAGCTTAGAGATGGGCAAGACCCAGTACTTC

J gene: TRBJ2-1
clone size: once
D gene: TRBD1
V gene: TRBV5-1
CDR3 protein: CTSSLSRGQASYNEQFF
CDR3 DNA: TGCACCAGCAGCTTGTCGCGGGGACAGGCCTCCTACAATGAGCAGTTCTTC

J gene: TRBJ2-2
clone size: few
D gene: NA
V gene: TRBV25-1
CDR3 protein: CASRDLNTGELFF
CDR3 DNA: TGTGCCAGCCGGGACTTAAACACCGGGGAGCTGTTTTTT

J gene: TRBJ2-7
clone size: once
D gene: TRBD1
V gene: TRBV2
CDR3 protein: CASSGQGSSYERYF
CDR3 DNA: TGTGCCAGCAGTGGACAGGGGAGCTCCTACGAGCGGTACTTC